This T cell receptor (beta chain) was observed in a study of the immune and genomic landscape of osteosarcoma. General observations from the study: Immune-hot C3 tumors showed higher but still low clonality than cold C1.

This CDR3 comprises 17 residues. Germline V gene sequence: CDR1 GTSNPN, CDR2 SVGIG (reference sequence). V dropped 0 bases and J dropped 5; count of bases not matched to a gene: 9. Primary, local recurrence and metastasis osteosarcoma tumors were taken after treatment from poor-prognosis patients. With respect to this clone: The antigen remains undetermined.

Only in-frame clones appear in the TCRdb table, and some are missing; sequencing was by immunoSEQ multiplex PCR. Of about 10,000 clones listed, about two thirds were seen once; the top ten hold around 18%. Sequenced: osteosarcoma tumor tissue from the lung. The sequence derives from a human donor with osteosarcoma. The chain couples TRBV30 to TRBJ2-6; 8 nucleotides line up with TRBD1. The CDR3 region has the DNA TGTGCCTGGAGTGTATTGGCAGGGGGCGCCTGGGCCAACGTCCTGACTTTC. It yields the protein CAWSVLAGGAWANVLTF.